This entry is about one T cell receptor (beta chain). The antigen remains undetermined. This sample is drawn from a study of vaccination and CD4 T cells after COVID-19. Study-level information: Investigators drew the post-COVID samples a median around 100 days after diagnosis, with a range of 35 to 161. At a median about 78 days (range 14 to 241) after dose two, post-vaccine samples were obtained.

Germline loops: CDR1 DFQATT, CDR2 SNEGSKA (reference sequence). The CDR3 covers 13 residues. V shed 1 base and J 8 bases; nucleotides not matched to a gene: 5. Whole-study results and caveats: Median SARS-CoV-2-reactive clonotypes rose from about 22 to 38, not significantly. Spike mono-reactive status applied to 304 of 307 vaccine-specific clones in convalescent patients.

TCRdb reprocessed the PCR reads with MiXCR, giving one entry per CDR3 protein. Of 20,000 or so distinct CDR3 sequences in the sample, 60% were seen once. This sequence was found in a human donor who had recovered from COVID-19. This specimen was CD4+ T cells from blood, taken after SARS-CoV-2 vaccination. V usage is TRBV20-1 and J usage is TRBJ2-1, with 7 positions matching TRBD2. CDR3 DNA: TGCAGTGCTAGAGTGGGAGGGCCAGATGAGCAGTTCTTC. This gives the protein CSARVGGPDEQFF.